This entry features one T cell receptor (beta chain) sequence. This entry is derived from a study of blood T cell repertoires in COVID-19. On the study more broadly: PBMCs, B-cell-depleted T cells, or T cells provided the cDNA or gDNA that made up the material.

Per the study methods: Amplified reference gene primers provided the basis for estimating nucleated cell counts. Measured with immunoSEQ multiplex PCR; TCRdb has only the in-frame clones, and not every one. V and J calls plus clone size are reproduced from that table; the DNA served to infer D and trimming. The repertoire holds some 120,000 clones, with 70% to 90% as singletons. This CDR3 is built from 17 residues. The germline gives CDR1 SGHNT, CDR2 YYREEE (reference sequence). V gave up 3 bases and J gave up 6 bases; unmatched junction bases: 14. This chain joins TRBV5-4 and TRBJ2-2, with 7 bases matching TRBD1. The sequencing input was peripheral blood. This clonotype was obtained from a woman older than 75 with acute or convalescent COVID-19. This CDR3 reads CASSSFDIGGAAGELFF. CDR3 bases: TGTGCCAGCAGCTCGTTTGATATAGGGGGCGCGGCCGGGGAGCTGTTTTTT. The full variable domain, in which reference TRBV5-4 and TRBJ2-2 provide the parts outside the CDR3, is ETGVTQSPTHLIKTRGQQVTLRCSSQSGHNTVSWYQQALGQGPQFIFQYYREEENGRGNFPPRFSGLQFPNYSSELNVNALELDDSALYLCASSSFDIGGAAGELFFGEGSRLTVL.